Below are 29 T cell receptor beta chains sequenced from a single sample in a study of metastatic and nonmetastatic thyroid tumors. Among the patients, none had received any treatment before thyroid surgery. TCRdb reprocessed the PCR reads using MiXCR. The sample includes about 16,000 clones, 25% to 35% of them seen just once. The sequenced material came from tumor tissue. The source is a male donor with papillary thyroid cancer or a benign thyroid nodule (not recorded which). Some clones in this sample may be carry-over from other donors' samples.

This clone was detected only a few times. This chain uses TRBV20-1 with TRBJ2-7; 7 nucleotides align to TRBD1. V dropped 6 bases and J dropped 1; count of bases not matched to a gene: 9. This CDR3 is built from 14 residues. Germline CDR1 is DFQATT and CDR2 is SNEGSKA (reference sequence). CDR3 DNA: TGCAGTGCAGCAGGGCAGGGGGAATCCTACGAGCAGTACTTC. It translates to CSAAGQGESYEQYF.

V is TRBV30 and J is TRBJ2-1, with a possible D match to TRBD1 (5 bases). CDR1 and CDR2 (germline): GTSNPN, SVGIG (reference sequence). Trimming pared 1 base from V and 12 bases from J, leaving 25 bases between. CDR3 length: 16 residues. The CDR3 is CAWSGDSTYSIIGQFF. CDR3 DNA: TGTGCCTGGAGTGGAGACAGCACATACTCTATAATCGGGCAGTTCTTC.

This clone was found a few times. This chain uses TRBV6-9 with TRBJ1-2; no clear D. This CDR3 has 13 amino acids. Germline CDR1 and CDR2: MNHGY and SVAAGI. The V end was cut by 3 bases, the J end by 2 bases, with 7 bases between. CDR3: CASSYGGNYGYTF. CDR3 sequence (DNA): TGTGCCAGCAGTTACGGCGGCAACTATGGCTACACCTTC.

The chain has TRBV30 and TRBJ1-2; maybe TRBD1 (5 bases). The V gene's germline CDR1 is GTSNPN and CDR2 SVGIG (reference sequence). V gave up 7 bases and J gave up 6 bases, with 15 bases separating them. This CDR3 comprises 12 residues. CDR3 DNA sequence: TGTGCCTCACTATGGGGCTTCGATGGCTACACCTTC. Amino acids: CASLWGFDGYTF.

The table lists this clone with many counts. This chain connects TRBV7-8 to TRBJ2-7, with D tentatively TRBD2 (6 bases). CDR3 length: 13 residues. V shed 6 bases and J shed 5 bases, with 14 bases lying between them. The germline V gene has CDR1 SGHVS and CDR2 FQNEAQ. The CDR3 sequence: CASSSLRGNEQYF. CDR3 nucleotides: TGTGCCAGCAGTTCCCTCCGGGGGAACGAGCAGTACTTC.

In its sample, this clone was seen many times. This rearrangement joins TRBV18 to TRBJ1-1; no definite D call. With 2 bases removed from V and 0 bases from J, the gap between germline ends came to 13 bases. The CDR3 is made up of 16 amino acids. The V gene's germline CDR1 is KGHSH and CDR2 LQKENI. CDR3 nucleotide sequence: TGTGCCAGCTCACCAGCAATGCCTGGGGTGAACACTGAAGCTTTCTTT. It specifies CASSPAMPGVNTEAFF.

The chain combines TRBV13 with TRBJ1-2; D perhaps matches TRBD1 (5 bases). Germline CDR1 and CDR2: PRHDT and FYEKMQ (reference sequence). CDR3 length: 15 residues. The V gene lost 3 bases and the J gene lost 4 bases, with 15 bases spanning the gap. The CDR3 nucleotides read TGTGCCAGCAGCTTCGGGACGGTGCGTTCCTATGGCTACACCTTC. Amino acid sequence: CASSFGTVRSYGYTF.

This clone was counted many times. V usage is TRBV7-3 and J usage is TRBJ2-1; D is possibly TRBD2 (6 bases). The germline CDR1 and CDR2 sequences are SGHTA and FQGTGA. The CDR3 consists of 14 residues. V shed 0 bases and J shed 9 bases, with 12 bases lying between them. Written as DNA, the CDR3 is TGTGCCAGCAGCTTAACTGAGGGAGGAAGTGAGCAGTTCTTC. As protein: CASSLTEGGSEQFF.

This clone was recorded at least ten times. One end of the junction varies from germline; a read error may be responsible. The chain uses TRBV28 and TRBJ2-7; 11 nucleotides align to TRBD2. The CDR3 loop spans 12 amino acids. Germline V gives CDR1 MDHEN, CDR2 SYDVKM. CDR3: CASSPTGTSGIF. In nucleotides, the CDR3 is TGTGCCAGCAGTCCGACCGGGACTAGCGGTATCTTC.

The chain joins TRBV7-2 to TRBJ2-1; 12 bases line up with TRBD2. The CDR3 sequence is 14 residues long. The J segment lost 13 bases and the V segment lost 1 base, leaving 5 bases of the junction unmatched. Per germline, CDR1 SGHTA and CDR2 FQGNSA. CDR3 protein: CASSLVLAGGSQFF. The CDR3 coding sequence is TGTGCCAGCAGCTTAGTGCTAGCGGGAGGGTCTCAGTTCTTC.

This clone was seen ten or more times. The CDR3 reads CASSQDPRSAYNEQFF. As DNA, the CDR3 is TGCGCCAGCAGCCAAGATCCTAGATCGGCCTACAATGAGCAGTTCTTC. The genes are TRBV4-1 and TRBJ2-1; no definite D call. This CDR3 has 16 residues. Per germline, CDR1 MGHRA and CDR2 YSYEKL. Deletions cut 0 bases from V and 2 bases from J, with 11 bases between.

The chain employs TRBV11-2 and TRBJ2-3; TRBD1 aligns across 7 bases. The CDR3 totals 17 residues. Germline lookup yields CDR1 SGHAT and CDR2 FQNNGV. Trimming took 5 bases from V and 1 from J; bases not matched to a gene: 12. In nucleotides, the CDR3 is TGTGCCAGCAGCCTAGGGGCGCAGGGGGTCGGCACAGATACGCAGTATTTT. Translated, it gives CASSLGAQGVGTDTQYF.

This clone was picked up many times. The rearrangement joins TRBV20-1 to TRBJ1-1; the D is unclear. The CDR3 totals 11 residues. V lost 7 bases and J 7 bases, leaving 13 bases between the germline ends. Germline CDR1 is DFQATT and CDR2 is SNEGSKA (reference sequence). As DNA, the CDR3 is TGCAGTGGGCGAGGCCACGTTGAAGCTTTCTTT. Its translation: CSGRGHVEAFF.

This clone has just a few counts. This may stem from a read error, because a much larger clone lies one nucleotide away. The same CDR3 also results from other DNA sequences found in this sample. The J gene is TRBJ2-1, the V gene TRBV2, with 9 bases lining up with TRBD1. CDR3 length: 14 residues. Germline V lookup: CDR1 SNHLY, CDR2 FYNNEI. The V and J ends lost 9 bases and 10 bases, in that order; junction bases with no gene match: 13. CDR3 loop: CASSRDRGLNEQFF. CDR3 nucleotides: TGTGCCAGTAGTCGAGACAGGGGGTTGAACGAGCAGTTCTTC.

In the case of this clone: A much larger clone lies a single base off, so this may be a read error. This CDR3 is also generated by other DNA sequences in the sample. The V and J genes are TRBV6-1 and TRBJ1-5; D is unresolved. CDR1 and CDR2 (germline): MNHNS, SASEGT. CDR3 size: 15 residues. The V and J ends lost 6 bases and 2 bases respectively, with 14 bases between them. CDR3: CASSLEGSGNQPQHF. The DNA for the CDR3 is TGTGCCAGCAGCCTCGAAGGGTCTGGCAATCAGCCCCAGCATTTT.

This clone qualifies as medium-sized. This chain connects TRBV6-5 to TRBJ1-1; D is unclear. This CDR3 contains 14 residues. V shed 2 bases and J shed 5 bases, with 12 bases lying between them. Germline V lookup: CDR1 MNHEY, CDR2 SVGAGI. The CDR3 DNA follows: TGTGCCAGCAGTTACGACCCCTCTGGAACTGAAGCTTTCTTT. Its translation is CASSYDPSGTEAFF.

This clone ranks as medium-sized. The chain recombines TRBV6-1 with TRBJ1-5; D is ambiguous. The CDR3 loop spans 11 amino acids. V was clipped by 5 bases and J by 4 bases, with 3 bases between them. Per the germline V gene, CDR1 is MNHNS and CDR2 is SASEGT. This CDR3 is CASSSNQPQHF. CDR3 DNA sequence: TGTGCCAGCAGTAGTAATCAGCCCCAGCATTTT.

The V call is TRBV10-1, the J call TRBJ2-1, with D perhaps matching TRBD1 or TRBD2 (5 bases each). V was cut by 3 bases and J by 12 bases, with 12 bases left in between. CDR1 is WNHNN, CDR2 SYGVQD, per germline (reference sequence). The CDR3 runs 12 residues. CDR3 sequence (DNA): TGCGCCAGCAGTGACCCCAGTGGGGGGCAGTTCTTC. Translating gives CASSDPSGGQFF.

Ten or more counts support this clone. The chain recombines TRBV5-1 with TRBJ2-6, with D possibly TRBD1 on 5 matching bases. Germline lookup yields CDR1 SGHRS and CDR2 YFSETQ. Trimming pared 7 bases from V and 0 bases from J, leaving 14 bases between. The CDR3 covers 16 residues. The CDR3 DNA reads TGCGCCAGCCAAACAGGTACCCTCTCTGGGGCCAACGTCCTGACTTTC. Translating it yields CASQTGTLSGANVLTF.

This chain links TRBV30 with TRBJ2-7; 9 bases agree with TRBD2. The germline CDR1 and CDR2 sequences are GTSNPN and SVGIG (reference sequence). The V gene end was trimmed by 3 bases and the J gene end by 2 bases; junction bases not matched to a gene: 2. The CDR3 covers 13 residues. CDR3 DNA: TGTGCCTGGAGGACTAGCGGAGCCTACGAGCAGTACTTC. The encoded protein is CAWRTSGAYEQYF.

CDR3 nucleotides: TGCAGTGCTAGAGATCTGACAGATCCCAACACCGGGGAGCTGTTTTTT. Its translation is CSARDLTDPNTGELFF. The chain joins TRBV20-1 to TRBJ2-2; D may be TRBD1 (5 bases). The CDR3 spans 16 residues. Trimming took off 0 bases at V and 2 bases at J, with 13 bases between the two ends. The germline V gene has CDR1 DFQATT and CDR2 SNEGSKA (reference sequence).

This clone was found many times. This sequence joins TRBV3-1 and TRBJ2-1; D is tentatively TRBD1 or TRBD2 (5 bases each). V gave up 0 bases and J gave up 4 bases, with 16 bases separating them. The CDR3 has 17 amino acids. CDR1 and CDR2 (germline): LGHDT, YNNKEL (reference sequence). DNA for the CDR3: TGTGCCAGCAGCCAAGACCCTCCGGGACCTCCGTACAATGAGCAGTTCTTC. It yields the protein CASSQDPPGPPYNEQFF.

This clone turned up a few times. The chain carries TRBV6-1 and TRBJ1-1; maybe TRBD1 (6 bases). Trimming shortened V by 9 bases and J by 4 bases, and 15 bases separated the two germline ends. This CDR3 comprises 13 residues. Per germline, CDR1 MNHNS and CDR2 SASEGT. In DNA form, the CDR3 reads TGTGCCAGTGGTGGGGGGGGCTTCACTGAAGCTTTCTTT. Translating it yields CASGGGGFTEAFF.

This clone is termed large. The V gene is TRBV15, the J gene TRBJ2-7; TRBD2 is a possible D gene (5 bases). The CDR3 extends over 14 amino acids. The ends were cut back, 5 bases at V and 0 bases at J, with 11 bases in the middle. Germline V lookup: CDR1 LNHNV, CDR2 YYDKDF (reference sequence). As DNA, the CDR3 is TGTGCCACCAGCCCCCGGGGAGACTCCTACGAGCAGTACTTC. Its protein is CATSPRGDSYEQYF.

This clone was recorded at least ten times. The chain is built from TRBV24-1 and TRBJ2-3; the D gene is possibly TRBD1 (5 bases). Germline CDR1 is KGHDR and CDR2 is SFDVKD. Between the trimmed V and J ends, which lost 4 bases and 4 bases, there was a span of 17 bases. The length of the CDR3 is 16 residues. The CDR3 sequence is CATSDSRALKADTQYF. CDR3 DNA sequence: TGTGCCACCAGTGACTCCAGGGCCCTAAAGGCAGATACGCAGTATTTT.

The V call is TRBV6-1, the J call TRBJ2-7, with D unresolved. The CDR3 is 14 amino acids. The germline V gene encodes CDR1 MNHNS and CDR2 SASEGT. Trimming took 10 bases from V and 5 from J, leaving 21 bases between them. The CDR3, as DNA: TGTGCCACAAGGAGCATCTCCACTTTCGACGAGCAGTACTTC. This gives the protein CATRSISTFDEQYF.

Relative to its sample, this clone is medium-sized (0.01 to 0.1%). The rearrangement joins TRBV20-1 to TRBJ2-1, with D possibly matching TRBD2 (6 bases). The germline V gene has CDR1 DFQATT and CDR2 SNEGSKA (reference sequence). Trimming pared 0 bases from V and 5 bases from J, leaving 17 bases between. The CDR3 totals 16 residues. Here the CDR3 DNA reads TGCAGTGCTAGAGATGGGGGGATGGGGAATGACAATGAGCAGTTCTTC. Residues: CSARDGGMGNDNEQFF.

This clone has ten or more counts. The chain couples TRBV19 to TRBJ1-1; D is ambiguous. Trimming left V 3 bases short and J 1 base short, with 6 bases between. CDR3 size: 13 residues. Germline lookup yields CDR1 LNHDA and CDR2 SQIVND (reference sequence). CDR3 in DNA: TGTGCCAGTAGTATTCGCGGGAACACTGAAGCTTTCTTT. Its translation is CASSIRGNTEAFF.

This clone appeared once. This chain connects TRBV4-1 to TRBJ1-5, with 9 nucleotides matching TRBD1. CDR3 size: 16 residues. Germline loops: CDR1 MGHRA, CDR2 YSYEKL. The V and J ends lost 0 bases and 4 bases, in that order; junction bases with no gene match: 4. CDR3 sequence: CASSQELGQGNQPQHF. CDR3 sequence (DNA): TGCGCCAGCAGCCAAGAACTGGGACAGGGAAATCAGCCCCAGCATTTT.